Following are 10 T cell receptor beta chains from one sample sequenced in a study of shared clonotypes between healthy human individuals. Libraries were prepared by immunoSEQ multiplex PCR; TCRdb keeps only in-frame clonotypes and omits some of them. The profile shows millions of clones, more than 90% of them singletons. Source material: naive CD4+ T cells sorted from blood. Subset specified: CD45RA+ positively selected. The receptor source for this set is a young man in good health.

On this clone itself: The same CDR3 can be traced to other DNA sequences in this sample. CDR3 in amino acids: CASSEQGNYGYTF. The CDR3 DNA is TGTGCCAGCAGTGAACAGGGGAACTATGGCTACACCTTC. This chain uses TRBV2 with TRBJ1-2; D is perhaps TRBD1 (6 bases). The CDR3 is 13 residues long. V lost 2 bases and J 2 bases, leaving 6 bases between the germline ends. Germline loops: CDR1 SNHLY, CDR2 FYNNEI.

This clone has only one observation. The chain joins TRBV7-6 to TRBJ2-6; unclear D gene. CDR3 length: 17 residues. Trimming left V 3 bases short and J 2 bases short, with 14 bases between. Germline CDR1 and CDR2: SGHVS and FNYEAQ. In DNA form, the CDR3 reads TGTGCCAGCAGCTTGATGGGGTCTTGGGCTGGGGCCAACGTCCTGACTTTC. It yields the protein CASSLMGSWAGANVLTF. The whole variable domain, remainder taken from reference TRBV7-6 and TRBJ2-6, is GAGVSQSPRYKVTKRGQDVALRCDPISGHVSLYWYRQALGQGPEFLTYFNYEAQQDKSGLPNDRFSAERPEGSISTLTIQRTEQRDSAMYRCASSLMGSWAGANVLTFGAGSRLTVL.

The chain employs TRBV27 and TRBJ1-1; no definite D call. Germline loops: CDR1 MNHEY, CDR2 SMNVEV (reference sequence). The length of the CDR3 is 14 residues. With 2 bases removed from V and 2 bases from J, the gap between germline ends came to 9 bases. CDR3 amino acids: CASSLQNANTEAFF. The DNA for the CDR3 is TGTGCCAGCAGTTTACAGAATGCCAACACTGAAGCTTTCTTT.

The rearrangement uses TRBV5-1 and TRBJ2-2; D perhaps matches TRBD1 (5 bases). The CDR3 is 14 residues long. Per germline, CDR1 SGHRS and CDR2 YFSETQ. Between the trimmed V and J ends, which lost 3 bases and 4 bases, there was a span of 10 bases. CDR3 protein: CASSWAGRTGELFF. For the CDR3, the DNA is TGCGCCAGCAGCTGGGCAGGGCGCACCGGGGAGCTGTTTTTT.

This chain joins TRBV5-4 and TRBJ1-2, with TRBD1 matching 8 bases. Germline-derived CDR1 and CDR2 are SGHNT and YYREEE (reference sequence). Trimming took 4 bases from V and 4 from J; bases not matched to a gene: 15. This CDR3 comprises 17 residues. CDR3 loop: CASSGPGQAQSFYGYTF. The CDR3 DNA reads as TGTGCCAGCAGCGGCCCGGGACAGGCCCAATCTTTCTATGGCTACACCTTC.

The chain couples TRBV4-2 to TRBJ1-4, with D perhaps matching TRBD1 (5 bases). The germline CDR1 and CDR2 sequences are LGHNA and YNFKEQ. There are 16 residues in the CDR3. Trimming stripped 4 bases from V and 0 bases from J, with 12 bases between. For the CDR3, the DNA is TGTGCCAGCAGCCGGGACCCTGCTGCAACTAATGAAAAACTGTTTTTT. Protein product: CASSRDPAATNEKLFF.

This clone was seen only once. The chain has TRBV28 and TRBJ2-7; either TRBD1 or TRBD2 may supply D (5 bases each). The germline V gene has CDR1 MDHEN and CDR2 SYDVKM. The CDR3 totals 11 residues. CDR3 sequence: CGSRGPYEQYF. Here the CDR3 DNA reads TGTGGCTCCCGGGGCCCCTACGAGCAGTACTTC.

With regard to this clone: In the same sample, other DNA sequences code for this CDR3. The chain links TRBV5-6 to TRBJ2-7; 9 bases are shared with TRBD1. V dropped 2 bases and J dropped 4; count of bases not matched to a gene: 4. The CDR3 consists of 14 residues. The germline gives CDR1 SGHDT, CDR2 YYEEEE. The CDR3 reads CASSLWDRVYEQYF. In DNA, the CDR3 is TGTGCCAGCAGCTTATGGGACAGGGTGTACGAGCAGTACTTC. Looking up the rest from reference TRBV5-6 and TRBJ2-7 gives the full variable domain: DAGVTQSPTHLIKTRGQQVTLRCSPKSGHDTVSWYQQALGQGPQFIFQYYEEEERQRGNFPDRFSGHQFPNYSSELNVNALLLGDSALYLCASSLWDRVYEQYFGPGTRLTVT.

The chain is built from TRBV5-1 and TRBJ2-1; TRBD1 aligns across 8 bases. The CDR3 contains 17 residues. After removal of 4 bases from V and 5 bases from J, the junction contained 14 bases not matched to a gene. Looked up from germline, CDR1 is SGHRS and CDR2 is YFSETQ. CDR3 DNA sequence: TGCGCCAGCAGCAACTCAGCGGCAGGGGGCGGCAACAATGAGCAGTTCTTC. It translates to CASSNSAAGGGNNEQFF.

V usage is TRBV19 and J usage is TRBJ2-3, with D maybe TRBD2 (6 bases). Germline-derived CDR1 and CDR2 are LNHDA and SQIVND (reference sequence). The CDR3 has 16 amino acids. V dropped 3 bases and J dropped 0 bases, with 13 bases sitting between them. CDR3 protein: CASSIGTYLSTDTQYF. The CDR3 nucleotides are TGTGCCAGTAGTATTGGGACTTACCTTAGCACAGATACGCAGTATTTT.